The 7 T cell receptor beta chains in this list originate from one sample, sequenced in a study of T cell changes during pregnancy in multiple sclerosis. Clones were sequenced by immunoSEQ multiplex PCR, and TCRdb holds only the in-frame ones, with some missing. The data contain 90,000 to 120,000 clones, 85% to 95% of them singletons. The specimen comprised peripheral blood, sampled in the third trimester of pregnancy. The receptor set was obtained from a female donor in good health, enrolled as a control in a pregnancy study.

V gene TRBV7-2 combines with J gene TRBJ1-2; D gene unclear. The ends were cut back, 1 base at V and 5 bases at J, with 8 bases in the middle. Germline CDR1 reads SGHTA; CDR2 reads FQGNSA. CDR3 length equals 13 residues. The CDR3 loop is CASSLDRSYGYTF. CDR3 DNA: TGTGCCAGCAGCTTAGACAGATCATATGGCTACACCTTC. The full variable domain, completed using reference TRBV7-2 and TRBJ1-2, is GAGVSQSPSNKVTEKGKDVELRCDPISGHTALYWYRQSLGQGLEFLIYFQGNSAPDKSGLPSDRFSAERTGGSVSTLTIQRTQQEDSAVYLCASSLDRSYGYTFGSGTRLTVV.

This rearrangement joins TRBV7-9 to TRBJ2-3; D is perhaps TRBD1 (6 bases). V was trimmed by 5 bases and J by 1 base, leaving 13 bases between them. This CDR3 spans 15 amino acids. In germline, CDR1 is SEHNR, CDR2 FQNEAQ (reference sequence). In DNA, the CDR3 is TGTGCCAGCAGCCCCGGACAGCTAGGCACAGATACGCAGTATTTT. It specifies CASSPGQLGTDTQYF. Full variable domain (rest looked up from reference TRBV7-9 and TRBJ2-3): DTGVSQNPRHKITKRGQNVTFRCDPISEHNRLYWYRQTLGQGPEFLTYFQNEAQLEKSRLLSDRFSAERPKGSFSTLEIQRTEQGDSAMYLCASSPGQLGTDTQYFGPGTRLTVL.

This rearrangement joins TRBV7-3 to TRBJ2-3; possible D gene TRBD1, 5 bases. Germline CDR1 SGHTA, CDR2 FQGTGA. The CDR3 length is 14 residues. Trimming cost V 5 bases and J 3 bases, with 12 bases left between them. The CDR3, as DNA: TGTGCCAGCAGCCCAGGGATTTCGACAGATACGCAGTATTTT. Residues: CASSPGISTDTQYF.

The gene calls are TRBV7-3 and TRBJ2-1; a possible D gene is TRBD2 (5 bases). There are 15 residues in the CDR3. The V end was cut by 2 bases, the J end by 9 bases, with 17 bases between. CDR1 and CDR2 (germline): SGHTA, FQGTGA. CDR3 bases: TGTGCCAGCAGCTTAGCGCCCCGGGGAGAGGGTGAGCAGTTCTTC. Amino acids: CASSLAPRGEGEQFF.

The chain is built from TRBV6-5 and TRBJ1-5, with D unresolved. This CDR3 has 15 residues. From germline, CDR1 is MNHEY and CDR2 SVGAGI. The V end lost 6 bases, the J end lost 4 bases, and 16 bases lay between the germline ends. CDR3 region: CASRRLPFGNQPQHF. The CDR3 region has the DNA TGTGCCAGCAGGAGACTCCCTTTTGGGAATCAGCCCCAGCATTTT.

V gene TRBV11-1 combines with J gene TRBJ1-3, with D hard to call. The V end was cut by 4 bases, the J end by 8 bases, with 12 bases between. The CDR3 length is 13 residues. CDR1 is SGHAT and CDR2 is FQDESV in the germline V gene (reference sequence). The CDR3 nucleotides read TGTGCCAGCAGCTCCTCCCCGCAGGACACCATATATTTT. Amino acid sequence: CASSSSPQDTIYF.

This clone was picked up a small number of times. V is TRBV11-2 and J is TRBJ1-5; D gene ambiguous. Germline V gene sequence: CDR1 SGHAT, CDR2 FQNNGV. V lost 0 bases and J 0 bases, leaving 6 bases between the germline ends. This CDR3 has 15 residues. CDR3 sequence (DNA): TGTGCCAGCAGCTTAGAGGGCAGTAGCAATCAGCCCCAGCATTTT. This translates into CASSLEGSSNQPQHF.